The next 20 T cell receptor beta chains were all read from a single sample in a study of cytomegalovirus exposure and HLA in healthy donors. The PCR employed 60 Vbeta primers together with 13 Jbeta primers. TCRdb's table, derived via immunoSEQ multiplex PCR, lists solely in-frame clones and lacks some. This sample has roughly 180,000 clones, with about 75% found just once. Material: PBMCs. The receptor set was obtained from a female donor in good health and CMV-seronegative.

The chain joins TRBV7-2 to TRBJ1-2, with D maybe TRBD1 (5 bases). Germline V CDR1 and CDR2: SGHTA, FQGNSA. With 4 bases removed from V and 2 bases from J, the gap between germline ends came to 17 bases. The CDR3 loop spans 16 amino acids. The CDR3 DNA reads TGTGCCAGCAGCTCCTTTGGGGCGGGGCTGAACTATGGCTACACCTTC. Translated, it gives CASSSFGAGLNYGYTF. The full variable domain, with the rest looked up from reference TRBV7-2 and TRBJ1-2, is GAGVSQSPSNKVTEKGKDVELRCDPISGHTALYWYRQSLGQGLEFLIYFQGNSAPDKSGLPSDRFSAERTGGSVSTLTIQRTQQEDSAVYLCASSSFGAGLNYGYTFGSGTRLTVV.

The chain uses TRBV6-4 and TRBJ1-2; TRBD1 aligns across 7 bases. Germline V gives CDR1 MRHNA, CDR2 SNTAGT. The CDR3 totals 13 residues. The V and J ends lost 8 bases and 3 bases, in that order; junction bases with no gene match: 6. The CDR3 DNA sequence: TGTGCCAGCTCTAAAACAGGGGACTATGGCTACACCTTC. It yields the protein CASSKTGDYGYTF.

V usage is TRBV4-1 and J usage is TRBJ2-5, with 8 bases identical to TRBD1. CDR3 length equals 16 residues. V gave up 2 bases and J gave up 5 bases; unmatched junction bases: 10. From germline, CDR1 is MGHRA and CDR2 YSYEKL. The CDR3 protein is CASSQTRTGTGETQYF. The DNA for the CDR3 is TGCGCCAGCAGCCAAACCCGGACAGGGACGGGGGAGACCCAGTACTTC.

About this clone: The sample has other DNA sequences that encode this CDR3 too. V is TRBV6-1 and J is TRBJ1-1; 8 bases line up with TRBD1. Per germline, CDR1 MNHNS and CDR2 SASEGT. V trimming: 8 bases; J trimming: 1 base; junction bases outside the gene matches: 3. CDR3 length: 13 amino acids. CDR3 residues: CASWDRRNTEAFF. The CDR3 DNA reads TGTGCCAGCTGGGACAGGAGGAACACTGAAGCTTTCTTT.

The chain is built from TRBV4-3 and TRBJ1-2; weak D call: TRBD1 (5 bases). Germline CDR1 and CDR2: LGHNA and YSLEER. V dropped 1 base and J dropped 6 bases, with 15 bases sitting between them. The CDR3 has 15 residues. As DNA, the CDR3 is TGCGCCAGCAGCCAAGGCAAGGGGTATAGGGATGGCTACACCTTC. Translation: CASSQGKGYRDGYTF.

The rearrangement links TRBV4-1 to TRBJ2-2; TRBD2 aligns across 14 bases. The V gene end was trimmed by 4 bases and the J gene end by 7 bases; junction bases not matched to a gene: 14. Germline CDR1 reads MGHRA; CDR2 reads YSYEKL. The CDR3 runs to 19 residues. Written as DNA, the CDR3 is TGCGCCAGCAGCCGATCCGGGACTAGCGGGAGAGGGAAAGGCGGGGAGCTGTTTTTT. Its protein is CASSRSGTSGRGKGGELFF.

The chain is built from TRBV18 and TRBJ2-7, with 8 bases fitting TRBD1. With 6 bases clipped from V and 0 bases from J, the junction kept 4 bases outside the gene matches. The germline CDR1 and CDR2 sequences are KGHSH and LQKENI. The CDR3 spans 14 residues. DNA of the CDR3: TGTGCCAGCTCCCCCGGGACAGGCTCCTACGAGCAGTACTTC. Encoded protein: CASSPGTGSYEQYF.

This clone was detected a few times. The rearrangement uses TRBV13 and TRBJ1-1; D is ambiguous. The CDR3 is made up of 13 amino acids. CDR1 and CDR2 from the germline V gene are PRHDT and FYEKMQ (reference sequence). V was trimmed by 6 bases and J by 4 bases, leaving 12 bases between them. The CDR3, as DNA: TGTGCCAGCAGACCGCTTAGTTCCACTGAAGCTTTCTTT. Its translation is CASRPLSSTEAFF. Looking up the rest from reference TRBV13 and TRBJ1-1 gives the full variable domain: AAGVIQSPRHLIKEKRETATLKCYPIPRHDTVYWYQQGPGQDPQFLISFYEKMQSDKGSIPDRFSAQQFSDYHSELNMSSLELGDSALYFCASRPLSSTEAFFGQGTRLTVV.

The CDR3 protein is CASSAGQGPSYEQYF. The CDR3, as DNA: TGCGCCAGCAGCGCTGGACAGGGCCCCTCATACGAGCAGTACTTC. The genes are TRBV5-1 and TRBJ2-5, with 8 positions matching TRBD1. The DNA end favors TRBJ2-7, so the J call may be wrong. The CDR3 has 15 amino acids. CDR1 and CDR2 from the germline V gene are SGHRS and YFSETQ.

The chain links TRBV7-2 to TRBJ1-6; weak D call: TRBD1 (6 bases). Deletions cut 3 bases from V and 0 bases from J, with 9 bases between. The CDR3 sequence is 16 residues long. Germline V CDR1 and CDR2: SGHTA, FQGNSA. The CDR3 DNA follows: TGTGCCAGCAGCTTCACAGGGAGCTCCTATAATTCACCCCTCCACTTT. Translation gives CASSFTGSSYNSPLHF.

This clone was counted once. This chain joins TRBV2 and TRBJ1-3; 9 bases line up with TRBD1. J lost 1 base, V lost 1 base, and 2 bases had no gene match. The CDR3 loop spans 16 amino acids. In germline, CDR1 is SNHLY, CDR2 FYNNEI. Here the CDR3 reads CASSEGGQGSGNTIYF. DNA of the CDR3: TGTGCCAGCAGTGAAGGAGGACAGGGGTCTGGAAACACCATATATTTT.

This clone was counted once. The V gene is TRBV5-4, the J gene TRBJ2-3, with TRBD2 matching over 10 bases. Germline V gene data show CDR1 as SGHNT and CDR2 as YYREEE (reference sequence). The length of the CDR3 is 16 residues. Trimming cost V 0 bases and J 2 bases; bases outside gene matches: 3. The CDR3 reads CASSLEGLANTDTQYF. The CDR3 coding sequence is TGTGCCAGCAGCTTGGAGGGACTAGCGAACACAGATACGCAGTATTTT.

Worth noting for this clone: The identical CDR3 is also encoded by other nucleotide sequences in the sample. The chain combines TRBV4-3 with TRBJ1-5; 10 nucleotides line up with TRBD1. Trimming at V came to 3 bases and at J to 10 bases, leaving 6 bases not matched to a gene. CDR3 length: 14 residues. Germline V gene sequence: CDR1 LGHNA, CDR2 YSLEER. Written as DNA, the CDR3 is TGCGCCAGCAGCCAGGGACAGGGGAGGCAACCCCAGCATTTT. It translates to CASSQGQGRQPQHF.

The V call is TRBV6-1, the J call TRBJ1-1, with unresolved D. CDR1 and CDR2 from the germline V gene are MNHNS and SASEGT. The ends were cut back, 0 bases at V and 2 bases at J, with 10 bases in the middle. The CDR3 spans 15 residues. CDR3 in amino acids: CASSEAEEGNTEAFF. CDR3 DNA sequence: TGTGCCAGCAGTGAAGCGGAGGAGGGAAACACTGAAGCTTTCTTT.

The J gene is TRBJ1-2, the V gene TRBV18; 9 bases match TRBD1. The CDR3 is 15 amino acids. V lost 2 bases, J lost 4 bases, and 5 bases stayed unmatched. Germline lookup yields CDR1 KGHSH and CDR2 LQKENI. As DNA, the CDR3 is TGTGCCAGCTCACCAGTGGGACAGGGACCCTATGGCTACACCTTC. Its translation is CASSPVGQGPYGYTF.

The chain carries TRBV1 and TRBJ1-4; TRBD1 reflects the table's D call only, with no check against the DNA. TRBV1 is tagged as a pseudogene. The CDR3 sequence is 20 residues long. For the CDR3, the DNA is TGCACCAGCAGCCAAGAAAAGGGCCGGGACAAAACCCAAGTTGGTGAAAAACTGTTTTTT. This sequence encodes CTSSQEKGRDKTQVGEKLFF.

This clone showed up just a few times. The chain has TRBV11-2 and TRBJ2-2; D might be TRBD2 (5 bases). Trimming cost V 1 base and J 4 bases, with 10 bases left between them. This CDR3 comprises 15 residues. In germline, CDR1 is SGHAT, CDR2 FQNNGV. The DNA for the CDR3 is TGTGCCAGCAGCTTAGCCCTAGCTGGCACCGGGGAGCTGTTTTTT. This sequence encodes CASSLALAGTGELFF.

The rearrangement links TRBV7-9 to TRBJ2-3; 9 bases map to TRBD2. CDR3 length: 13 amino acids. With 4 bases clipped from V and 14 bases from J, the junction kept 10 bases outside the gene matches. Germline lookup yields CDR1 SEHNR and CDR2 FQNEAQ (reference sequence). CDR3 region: CASSYLAAGGGYF. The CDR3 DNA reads TGTGCCAGCAGCTACCTAGCGGCGGGAGGGGGGTATTTT.

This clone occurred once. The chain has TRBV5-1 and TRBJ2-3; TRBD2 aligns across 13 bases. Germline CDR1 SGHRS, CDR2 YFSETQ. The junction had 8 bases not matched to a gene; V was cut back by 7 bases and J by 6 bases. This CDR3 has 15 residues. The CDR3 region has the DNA TGCGCCAGCGCAACACTAGCGGGAGGGCCCGATACGCAGTATTTT. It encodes CASATLAGGPDTQYF.

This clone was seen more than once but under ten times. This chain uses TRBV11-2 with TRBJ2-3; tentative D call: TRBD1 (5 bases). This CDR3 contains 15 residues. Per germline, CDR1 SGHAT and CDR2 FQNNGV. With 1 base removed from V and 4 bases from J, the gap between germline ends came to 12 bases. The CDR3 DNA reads TGTGCCAGCAGCTTAGGGGGCGGAGAGGCAGATACGCAGTATTTT. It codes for CASSLGGGEADTQYF.